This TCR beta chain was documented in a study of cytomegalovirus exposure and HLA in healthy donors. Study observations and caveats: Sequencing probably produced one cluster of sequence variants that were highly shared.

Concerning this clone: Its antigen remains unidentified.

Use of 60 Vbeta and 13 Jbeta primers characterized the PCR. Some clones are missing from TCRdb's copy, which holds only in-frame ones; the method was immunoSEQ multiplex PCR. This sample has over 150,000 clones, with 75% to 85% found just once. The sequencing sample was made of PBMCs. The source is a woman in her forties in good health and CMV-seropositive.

The CDR3 nucleotides read TGTGCCAGCAGCTTACTCCCGAAGTTGGGCACCGTTAACGCTGAAGCTTTCTTT. Translated: CASSLLPKLGTVNAEAFF. This rearrangement joins TRBV13 to TRBJ1-1, with D uncertain. From germline, CDR1 is PRHDT and CDR2 FYEKMQ (reference sequence). This CDR3 has 18 residues. V lost 2 bases, J lost 6 bases, and 25 bases lay in between.